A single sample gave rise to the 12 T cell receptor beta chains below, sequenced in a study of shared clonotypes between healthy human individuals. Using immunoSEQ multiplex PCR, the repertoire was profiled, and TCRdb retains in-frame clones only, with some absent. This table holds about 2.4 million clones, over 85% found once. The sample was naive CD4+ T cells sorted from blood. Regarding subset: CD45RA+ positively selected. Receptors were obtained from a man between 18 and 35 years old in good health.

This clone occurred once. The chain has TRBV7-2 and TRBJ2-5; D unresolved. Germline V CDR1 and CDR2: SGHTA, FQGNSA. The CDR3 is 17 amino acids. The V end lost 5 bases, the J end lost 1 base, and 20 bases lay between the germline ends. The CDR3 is CASSGTLAPAPQETQYF. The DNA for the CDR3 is TGTGCCAGCAGCGGAACCCTCGCCCCGGCCCCCCAAGAGACCCAGTACTTC.

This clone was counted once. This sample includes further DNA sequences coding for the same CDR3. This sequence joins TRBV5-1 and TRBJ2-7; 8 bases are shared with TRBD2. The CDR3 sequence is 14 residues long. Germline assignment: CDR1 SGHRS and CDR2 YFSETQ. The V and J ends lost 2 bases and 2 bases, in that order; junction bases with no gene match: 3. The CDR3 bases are TGCGCCAGCAGCTTAGGAGCGGGGGCCTACGAGCAGTACTTC. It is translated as CASSLGAGAYEQYF. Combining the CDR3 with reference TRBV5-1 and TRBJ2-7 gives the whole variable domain KAGVTQTPRYLIKTRGQQVTLSCSPISGHRSVSWYQQTPGQGLQFLFEYFSETQRNKGNFPGRFSGRQFSNSRSEMNVSTLELGDSALYLCASSLGAGAYEQYFGPGTRLTVT.

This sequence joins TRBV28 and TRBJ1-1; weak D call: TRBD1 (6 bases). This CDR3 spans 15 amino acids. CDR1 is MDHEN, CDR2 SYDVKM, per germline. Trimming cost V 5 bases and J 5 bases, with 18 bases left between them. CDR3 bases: TGTGCCAGCAGTCCTTCCGACAGGTGGCGTACTGAAGCTTTCTTT. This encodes CASSPSDRWRTEAFF. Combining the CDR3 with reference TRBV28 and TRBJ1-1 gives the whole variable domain DVKVTQSSRYLVKRTGEKVFLECVQDMDHENMFWYRQDPGLGLRLIYFSYDVKMKEKGDIPEGYSVSREKKERFSLILESASTNQTSMYLCASSPSDRWRTEAFFGQGTRLTVV.

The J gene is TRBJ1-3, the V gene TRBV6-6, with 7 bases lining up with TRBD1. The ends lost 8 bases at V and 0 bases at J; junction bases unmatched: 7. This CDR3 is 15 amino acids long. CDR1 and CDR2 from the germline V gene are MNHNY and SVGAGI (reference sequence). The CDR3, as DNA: TGTGCCAGCGGGAGTGACAGGGTCTCTGGAAACACCATATATTTT. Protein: CASGSDRVSGNTIYF.

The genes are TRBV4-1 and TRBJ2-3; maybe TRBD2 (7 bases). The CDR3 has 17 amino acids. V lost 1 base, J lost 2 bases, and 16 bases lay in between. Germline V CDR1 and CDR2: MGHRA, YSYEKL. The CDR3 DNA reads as TGCGCCAGCAGCCAAGTCTACGGGCGGGGGCTCACAGATACGCAGTATTTT. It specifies CASSQVYGRGLTDTQYF.

The CDR3 region has the DNA TGTGCCAGCAGTGTCCCGGGGGGCATAAGCAATCAGCCCCAGCATTTT. Residues: CASSVPGGISNQPQHF. This rearrangement joins TRBV6-1 to TRBJ1-5; TRBD1 is a possible D gene (6 bases). Germline CDR1 and CDR2: MNHNS and SASEGT. V was shortened by 4 bases and J by 1 base, with 14 bases between the two germline ends. The CDR3 runs 16 residues.

The CDR3 is CASSRAGHTGELFF. CDR3 DNA: TGTGCCAGCAGTCGGGCAGGGCACACCGGGGAGCTGTTTTTT. V usage is TRBV27 and J usage is TRBJ2-2; tentative D call: TRBD1 (5 bases). CDR3 length: 14 amino acids. Germline V gene sequence: CDR1 MNHEY, CDR2 SMNVEV (reference sequence). Trimming removed 5 bases at V and 3 bases at J, with 10 bases between.

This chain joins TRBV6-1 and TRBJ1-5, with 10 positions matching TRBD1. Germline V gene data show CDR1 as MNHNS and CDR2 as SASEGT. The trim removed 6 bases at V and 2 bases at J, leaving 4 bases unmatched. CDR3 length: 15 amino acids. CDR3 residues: CASRATGGGNQPQHF. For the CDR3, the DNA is TGTGCCAGCAGGGCGACAGGGGGCGGCAATCAGCCCCAGCATTTT.

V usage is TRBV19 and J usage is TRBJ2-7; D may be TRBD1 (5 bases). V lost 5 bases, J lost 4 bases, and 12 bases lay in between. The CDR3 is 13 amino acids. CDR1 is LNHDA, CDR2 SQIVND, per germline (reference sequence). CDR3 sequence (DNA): TGTGCCAGTAGTCTGGGGCTAGAATACGAGCAGTACTTC. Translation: CASSLGLEYEQYF.

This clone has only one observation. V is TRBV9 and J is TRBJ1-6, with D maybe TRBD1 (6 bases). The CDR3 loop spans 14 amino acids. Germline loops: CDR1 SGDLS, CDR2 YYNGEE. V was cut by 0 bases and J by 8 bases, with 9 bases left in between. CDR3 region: CASSVAGAHSPLHF. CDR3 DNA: TGTGCCAGCAGCGTAGCAGGGGCCCATTCACCCCTCCACTTT.

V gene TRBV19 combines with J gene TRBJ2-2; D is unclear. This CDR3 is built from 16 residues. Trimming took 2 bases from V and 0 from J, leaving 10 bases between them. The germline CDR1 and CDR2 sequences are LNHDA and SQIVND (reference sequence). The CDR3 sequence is CASSITRNANTGELFF. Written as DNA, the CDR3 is TGTGCCAGTAGTATAACACGGAACGCGAACACCGGGGAGCTGTTTTTT.

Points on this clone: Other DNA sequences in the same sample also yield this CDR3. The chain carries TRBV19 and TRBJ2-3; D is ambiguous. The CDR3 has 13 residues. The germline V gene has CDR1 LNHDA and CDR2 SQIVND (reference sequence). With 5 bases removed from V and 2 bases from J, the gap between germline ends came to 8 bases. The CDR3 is CASSPSYTDTQYF. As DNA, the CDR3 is TGTGCCAGTAGTCCGAGTTACACAGATACGCAGTATTTT.